The following is a T cell receptor beta chain sequence with its context. The authors' processing: Using reference gene primer amplification, nucleated cell counts were estimated. TCRdb's table, derived via immunoSEQ multiplex PCR, lists solely in-frame clones and lacks some. V and J calls and clone size are those listed in that table; D and trimming were worked out from the DNA. The table includes approximately 160,000 clones, around 83% detected once. Germline V gives CDR1 MNHEY, CDR2 SMNVEV (reference sequence). V lost 4 bases to trimming and J lost 4 bases; unmatched junction nucleotides: 8. This CDR3 comprises 17 residues. This entry comes from a study of blood T cell repertoires in COVID-19. At the level of the study: PBMCs, B-cell-depleted T cells, or T cells were the source of the cDNA or gDNA that made up the material.

Adults between roughly 18 and 95 years of age took part from approximately 24 US areas. Allocation to cohorts depended on clinical history reported by the participants. The source material was PBMCs or T cells enriched from blood (not recorded which). The clonotype originates from a woman aged 50 to 60 in a cohort exposed to, infected with or recovered from COVID-19 (not recorded which). The gene calls are TRBV27 and TRBJ1-4; 11 bases map to TRBD1. The DNA for the CDR3 is TGTGCCAGCAGTTCGTCCGGGACAGGGGGGAGTAATGAAAAACTGTTTTTT. Amino acid sequence: CASSSSGTGGSNEKLFF.